This T cell receptor beta chain was sequenced for a study of early T cells in non-severe SARS-CoV-2 infection. Study-wide background: Sequencing used unsorted whole-blood bulk RNA, so chains lack pairing.

This clonotype was picked up many times. The protocol attached unique molecular identifiers to individual cDNA molecules. From the 5' RACE reads, TCRdb called clonotypes with MiXCR, one entry per CDR3 protein. The sample has 25,000 to 30,000 distinct CDR3 sequences, 9.5% to 10% seen once. The clonotype originates from an adult who was a healthcare worker with PCR-confirmed SARS-CoV-2 infection or an uninfected control (not recorded which). The sequenced sample consisted of whole blood.

This CDR3 reads CASSYRGFTEAFF. In DNA form, the CDR3 reads TGTGCCAGCAGCTACAGGGGTTTCACTGAAGCTTTCTTT. This chain links TRBV11-1 with TRBJ1-1; 7 nucleotides line up with TRBD1. The CDR3 runs to 13 residues. J was trimmed by 4 bases and V by 4 bases; bases with no gene match: 3. Germline CDR1 SGHAT, CDR2 FQDESV (reference sequence).